The 16 T cell receptor beta chains below all came from one sample that was sequenced in a study of human T cells and chemical hapten exposure. Via MiXCR, TCRdb re-called the RACE reads, giving one row per CDR3 protein. The data contain around 34,000 distinct CDR3 sequences, about 6.3% of them seen just once; the ten biggest clones take up 9.1%. As to time point: patch test 1, 2 weeks after DPC sensitization. Treatment reported: therapeutic diphenylcyclopropenone sensitization with weekly scalp DPC. Blood, whole and unfractionated, served as the source for total RNA extraction. The sample was whole blood, taken in connection with sensitization to the hapten diphenylcyclopropenone (DPC). All receptors come from a woman in her 30s with alopecia areata. Some clones in this sample may be carry-over from other donors' samples.

This chain links TRBV6-2 or TRBV6-3 with TRBJ2-2; 7 nucleotides align to TRBD1. V was pared by 5 bases and J by 2 bases, with 11 bases of the junction left unmatched. This CDR3 has 17 residues. CDR1 and CDR2 (germline): MNHEY, SVGEGT. CDR3 sequence: CASSPDRTHYNTGELFF. In DNA form, the CDR3 reads TGTGCCAGCAGTCCGGACAGGACCCACTATAACACCGGGGAGCTGTTTTTT.

The CDR3 nucleotides read TGTGCCAGCAGCCCACCCCGCTCCTACGAGCAGTACTTC. Amino acid sequence: CASSPPRSYEQYF. V usage is TRBV7-9 and J usage is TRBJ2-7; D is unresolved. Trimming shortened V by 5 bases and J by 0 bases, and 8 bases separated the two germline ends. This CDR3 comprises 13 residues. Germline CDR1 SEHNR, CDR2 FQNEAQ (reference sequence).

This clonotype was seen at least ten times. This chain joins TRBV20-1 and TRBJ1-1; TRBD1 matches at 7 bases. The CDR3 totals 13 residues. Per germline, CDR1 DFQATT and CDR2 SNEGSKA (reference sequence). The CDR3 DNA sequence: TGCAGCACTTACAGGGGACTGAACACTGAAGCTTTCTTT. It encodes CSTYRGLNTEAFF.

This clonotype was observed a handful of times. The chain has TRBV12-3 or TRBV12-4 and TRBJ2-3; D gene uncertain. The V gene lost 3 bases and the J gene lost 8 bases, with 15 bases spanning the gap. There are 14 residues in the CDR3. In DNA, the CDR3 is TGTGCCAGCAGTTTGTGGGATCCCCGCGGTACGCAGTATTTT. Amino acid sequence: CASSLWDPRGTQYF.

The CDR3 region is CASSPAGAGGYTF. CDR3 bases: TGTGCCAGCAGCCCCGCGGGGGCGGGCGGCTACACCTTC. The rearrangement links TRBV7-2 to TRBJ1-2; maybe TRBD1 (6 bases). The V gene lost 5 bases and the J gene lost 8 bases, with 15 bases spanning the gap. Germline V gene data show CDR1 as SGHTA and CDR2 as FQGNSA. The CDR3 runs to 13 residues.

J is TRBJ2-5 and V is TRBV7-8, with D unclear. Germline CDR1 is SGHVS and CDR2 is FQNEAQ. This CDR3 has 14 amino acids. Trimming shortened V by 2 bases and J by 2 bases, and 9 bases separated the two germline ends. The CDR3 DNA reads as TGTGCCAGCAGCTTATTGTCTAGGCAAGAGACCCAGTACTTC. Translating gives CASSLLSRQETQYF.

Judged by abundance, this clonotype is medium-sized. The chain links TRBV25-1 to TRBJ2-2; possibly TRBD2 for D (5 bases). Germline CDR1 MGHDK, CDR2 SYGVNS. The CDR3 loop spans 16 amino acids. The V end lost 2 bases, the J end lost 5 bases, and 15 bases lay between the germline ends. CDR3 protein: CASSETQVLATGELFF. Written as DNA, the CDR3 is TGTGCCAGCAGTGAAACCCAAGTCCTAGCTACCGGGGAGCTGTTTTTT.

This clonotype was seen at least ten times. The chain recombines TRBV12-3 or TRBV12-4 with TRBJ2-3, with a weak D call TRBD2 (6 bases). The length of the CDR3 is 18 residues. V lost 6 bases to trimming and J lost 1 base, with 23 bases between them. CDR3 sequence: CASSYRRRGVSGTDTQYF. As DNA, the CDR3 is TGTGCCAGCAGCTACCGCCGGAGGGGAGTGTCTGGCACAGATACGCAGTATTTT.

CDR3: CATSRDSSGSEAFF. CDR3 nucleotide sequence: TGTGCCACCAGCAGAGATAGTTCAGGGAGTGAAGCTTTCTTT. The genes are TRBV15 and TRBJ1-1; D may be TRBD1 (5 bases). Germline-derived CDR1 and CDR2 are LNHNV and YYDKDF (reference sequence). Trimming took off 0 bases at V and 7 bases at J, with 12 bases between the two ends. The length of the CDR3 is 14 residues.

This clonotype was detected many times. This chain links TRBV29-1 with TRBJ2-5, with 8 positions matching TRBD1. The CDR3 length is 13 residues. Germline CDR1 is SQVTM and CDR2 is ANQGSEA. Trimming at V came to 5 bases and at J to 5 bases, leaving 7 bases not matched to a gene. The CDR3 DNA reads as TGCAGCGTTTCCCGGACAGGGAGGGAGACCCAGTACTTC. Translating gives CSVSRTGRETQYF.

This clonotype has a count of ten or more. V and J are TRBV30 and TRBJ2-2, with 10 bases aligning to TRBD1. This CDR3 is 13 amino acids long. The germline gives CDR1 GTSNPN, CDR2 SVGIG (reference sequence). J lost 5 bases, V lost 8 bases, and 5 bases had no gene match. The CDR3 here is CARRDRGTGELFF. The CDR3 DNA follows: TGTGCCCGACGGGACAGGGGAACCGGGGAGCTGTTTTTT.

This clonotype was detected many times. J is TRBJ1-2 and V is TRBV6-4; 7 nucleotides agree with TRBD1. CDR1 is MRHNA, CDR2 SNTAGT, per germline. The CDR3 totals 13 residues. The ends lost 2 bases at V and 6 bases at J; junction bases unmatched: 3. As DNA, the CDR3 is TGTGCCAGCAGTGACGGGGACAGAAATGGCTACACCTTC. It codes for CASSDGDRNGYTF.

The V and J genes are TRBV12-3 or TRBV12-4 and TRBJ1-5; 7 nucleotides align to TRBD1. J gave up 0 bases and V 6 bases, and 5 bases lay outside the gene matches. The CDR3 covers 15 residues. The CDR3 here is CASSQQGYSNQPQHF. The CDR3 bases are TGTGCCAGCAGCCAACAGGGGTATAGCAATCAGCCCCAGCATTTT.

Points on this clonotype: A read error is possible here, since a much larger clone lies one base away. J is TRBJ1-1 and V is TRBV7-9, with 7 positions matching TRBD1. This CDR3 contains 16 residues. CDR1 and CDR2 from the germline V gene are SEHNR and FQNEAQ (reference sequence). J lost 5 bases, V lost 7 bases, and 16 bases had no gene match. The CDR3 protein is CASTPPRGDTRTEAFF. Written as DNA, the CDR3 is TGTGCCAGCACCCCCCCCAGGGGGGACACGAGGACTGAAGCTTTCTTT.

V is TRBV14 and J is TRBJ2-5; D gene uncertain. Germline V gene sequence: CDR1 SGHDN, CDR2 FVKESK. This CDR3 has 14 residues. The V and J ends lost 6 bases and 2 bases respectively, with 13 bases between them. CDR3 protein: CASSRQVRQETQYF. In DNA, the CDR3 is TGTGCCAGCAGTAGGCAAGTGCGGCAAGAGACCCAGTACTTC.

This clonotype was observed a few times. This chain joins TRBV29-1 and TRBJ2-7, with D possibly TRBD1 on 5 matching bases. This CDR3 contains 14 residues. Per germline, CDR1 SQVTM and CDR2 ANQGSEA. With 4 bases removed from V and 7 bases from J, the gap between germline ends came to 20 bases. The CDR3 sequence is CSVASARGLEEQYF. As DNA, the CDR3 is TGCAGCGTTGCTAGTGCAAGGGGCCTGGAGGAGCAGTACTTC.